This TCR beta chain was obtained from a study of blood T cell repertoires in COVID-19. Across the study: COVID-19 samples collected from the United States, Italy and Spain covered acute and convalescent phases. PBMCs, B-cell-depleted T cells, or T cells provided the cDNA or gDNA that made up the material.

Enrolment of Seattle patients took place during active infection, and they were followed longitudinally. The junction had 5 bases not matched to a gene; V was cut back by 4 bases and J by 6 bases. The length of the CDR3 is 14 residues. Germline V gene data show CDR1 as SNHLY and CDR2 as FYNNEI. Original processing methods: Estimation of nucleated cell counts relied on the amplification of reference gene primers. TCRdb keeps only in-frame clones here, not all; method: immunoSEQ multiplex PCR. The V and J calls and the clone size are those of that table, but D and trimming were determined from the DNA. Here the sample spans approximately 290,000 clones, about 80% being singletons.

The V gene is TRBV2, the J gene TRBJ1-5; TRBD1 matches 8 bases. The sequence was obtained from a person between 65 and 80 years old with COVID-19, enrolled during active disease. Sequenced sample: peripheral blood. The DNA of the CDR3 is TGTGCCAGCAGTGCTTCAGGGGGCTCTCAGCCCCAGCATTTT. Translated, it gives CASSASGGSQPQHF.